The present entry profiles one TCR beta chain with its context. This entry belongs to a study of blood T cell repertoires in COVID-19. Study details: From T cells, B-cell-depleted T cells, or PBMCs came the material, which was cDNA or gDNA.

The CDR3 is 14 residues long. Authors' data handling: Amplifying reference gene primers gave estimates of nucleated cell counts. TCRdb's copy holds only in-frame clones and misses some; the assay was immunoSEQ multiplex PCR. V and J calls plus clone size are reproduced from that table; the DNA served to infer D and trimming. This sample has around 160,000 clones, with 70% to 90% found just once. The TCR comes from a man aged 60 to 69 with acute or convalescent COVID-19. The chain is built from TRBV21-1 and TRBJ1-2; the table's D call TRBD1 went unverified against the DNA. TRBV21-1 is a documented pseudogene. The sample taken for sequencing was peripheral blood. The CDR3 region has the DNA TGTGCCAGCAGCAAACAGGGGCTTTTGGGTGGCTACACCTTC. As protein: CASSKQGLLGGYTF.